The rows below give T cell receptor beta chains drawn from one sample of a study of blood T cell repertoires in COVID-19. Sequencing was performed with immunoSEQ multiplex PCR; in TCRdb, only in-frame clones are kept and a portion is missing. This sample has 200,000 to 250,000 clones, with about four fifths found just once. The source material was PBMCs or T cells enriched from blood (not recorded which). The source of these receptors is a woman aged 60-70 years who had recovered from COVID-19. CDR3s include the opening cysteine and the closing phenylalanine or tryptophan. A D gene is named only where the DNA matches it firmly. Clone size is given for some rows only: seen once, a few or many times, or a class if the clone is expanded.

J gene: TRBJ1-5
V gene: TRBV12-5
D gene: -
clone size: -
CDR3 DNA: TGTGCTAGTGGTTTGGAGGGAGGTGGCAATCAGCCCCAGCATTTT
CDR3 protein: CASGLEGGGNQPQHF

J gene: TRBJ1-2
V gene: TRBV6-5
D gene: -
clone size: -
CDR3 DNA: TGTGCCAGCGAGTTTCCCGGGCGGGACTATGGCTACACCTTC
CDR3 protein: CASEFPGRDYGYTF

J gene: TRBJ2-3
V gene: TRBV7-2
D gene: -
clone size: -
CDR3 DNA: TGTGCCAGCAGCTTAGAGGCGCCGGCAGCGGGCACAGATACGCAGTATTTT
CDR3 protein: CASSLEAPAAGTDTQYF

J gene: TRBJ2-7
V gene: TRBV23-1
D gene: -
clone size: -
CDR3 DNA: TGCGCCAGCTCCCCAGGGCCTGCCAGGTACTTC
CDR3 protein: CASSPGPARYF

J gene: TRBJ2-7
V gene: TRBV11-2
D gene: -
clone size: -
CDR3 DNA: TGTGCCAGCAGCTTAGCAGGCCCGTTCCACGAGCAGTACTTC
CDR3 protein: CASSLAGPFHEQYF

J gene: TRBJ1-1
V gene: TRBV5-1
D gene: -
clone size: -
CDR3 DNA: TGCGCCAGCAGACGACAGGAACGCCGGAACACTGAAGCTTTCTTT
CDR3 protein: CASRRQERRNTEAFF

J gene: TRBJ1-1
V gene: TRBV10-3
D gene: TRBD1
clone size: -
CDR3 DNA: TGTGCCATCAGTGAGTCGGGCGGGACAGGGGGTTTGTTAAACACTGAAGCTTTCTTT
CDR3 protein: CAISESGGTGGLLNTEAFF

J gene: TRBJ1-4
V gene: TRBV7-9
D gene: -
clone size: -
CDR3 DNA: TGTGCCAGCAGCCCACGGGAAGGGATAAATGAAAAACTGTTTTTT
CDR3 protein: CASSPREGINEKLFF

J gene: TRBJ2-1
V gene: TRBV2
D gene: -
clone size: -
CDR3 DNA: TGTGCCACCGGGAACAATGAGCAGTTCTTC
CDR3 protein: CATGNNEQFF

J gene: TRBJ2-1
V gene: TRBV5-8
D gene: -
clone size: -
CDR3 DNA: TGTGCCAGCAGCTCCGGACAGTTCTCCTACAATGAGCAGTTCTTC
CDR3 protein: CASSSGQFSYNEQFF

J gene: TRBJ2-1
V gene: TRBV11-2
D gene: -
clone size: -
CDR3 DNA: TGTGCCAGCAGCTTTTGGGGGCGCAACAATGAGCAGTTCTTC
CDR3 protein: CASSFWGRNNEQFF

J gene: TRBJ1-1
V gene: TRBV18
D gene: TRBD1
clone size: -
CDR3 DNA: TGTGCCAGCTCGCGGGCACAGGGGGCGATCATGAACACTGAAGCTTTCTTT
CDR3 protein: CASSRAQGAIMNTEAFF

J gene: TRBJ2-3
V gene: TRBV13
D gene: TRBD2
clone size: -
CDR3 DNA: TGTGCCAGCAGCTTAAAGGCTAGCGGGGGATCAGATACGCAGTATTTT
CDR3 protein: CASSLKASGGSDTQYF

J gene: TRBJ1-2
V gene: TRBV19
D gene: -
clone size: -
CDR3 DNA: TGTGCCAGTAGTATAAAACTCGGAGACTATGGCTACACCTTC
CDR3 protein: CASSIKLGDYGYTF

J gene: TRBJ1-2
V gene: TRBV6-5
D gene: TRBD1
clone size: -
CDR3 DNA: TGTGCCAGTTCACTGGGGACAGGGGAAATTGGCTACACCTTC
CDR3 protein: CASSLGTGEIGYTF

J gene: TRBJ2-5
V gene: TRBV18
D gene: TRBD2
clone size: -
CDR3 DNA: TGTGCCAGCTCACCATCACTAGCGGCCCGAGTAGAGACCCAGTACTTC
CDR3 protein: CASSPSLAARVETQYF

J gene: TRBJ1-2
V gene: TRBV25-1
D gene: -
clone size: -
CDR3 DNA: TGTGCCAGCAAGGACAGTCTCATCGGCTACACCTTC
CDR3 protein: CASKDSLIGYTF

J gene: TRBJ1-3
V gene: TRBV19
D gene: -
clone size: -
CDR3 DNA: TGTGCCAGTAGTATTTCAACAGGCCTCTCTGGAAACACCATATATTTT
CDR3 protein: CASSISTGLSGNTIYF

J gene: TRBJ2-1
V gene: TRBV6-1
D gene: TRBD2
clone size: -
CDR3 DNA: TGTGCCAGCAGTGAAGCTAGCGGGGGGTACAATGAGCAGTTCTTC
CDR3 protein: CASSEASGGYNEQFF

J gene: TRBJ1-6
V gene: TRBV4-3
D gene: -
clone size: -
CDR3 DNA: TGCGCCAGCAGCCAAGATGGGGGGGGCGCGGGTTCACCCCTCCACTTT
CDR3 protein: CASSQDGGGAGSPLHF

J gene: TRBJ2-5
V gene: TRBV6-5
D gene: TRBD2
clone size: -
CDR3 DNA: TGTGCCAGCAGATTGGGACTAGCGGTAGAGACCCAGTACTTC
CDR3 protein: CASRLGLAVETQYF

J gene: TRBJ2-1
V gene: TRBV7-2
D gene: -
clone size: few
CDR3 DNA: TGTGCCAGCAGCTTATATAACAGCAATGAGCAGTTCTTC
CDR3 protein: CASSLYNSNEQFF

J gene: TRBJ1-4
V gene: TRBV19
D gene: -
clone size: -
CDR3 DNA: TGTGCCAGTAGTATAAAAGGGGATGAAAAACTGTTTTTT
CDR3 protein: CASSIKGDEKLFF

J gene: TRBJ2-2
V gene: TRBV27
D gene: -
clone size: once
CDR3 DNA: TGTGCCAGCGGCCCTTGGGCAGGGTTACTCGGGGAGCTGTTTTTT
CDR3 protein: CASGPWAGLLGELFF

J gene: TRBJ2-5
V gene: TRBV7-2
D gene: -
clone size: -
CDR3 DNA: TGTGCCAGCAGCTTGGTCACAGGACCCCAAGAGACCCAGTACTTC
CDR3 protein: CASSLVTGPQETQYF

J gene: TRBJ1-2
V gene: TRBV7-3
D gene: TRBD1
clone size: -
CDR3 DNA: TGTGCCAGCAGCGCCGGACAGGGGGACTACACCTTC
CDR3 protein: CASSAGQGDYTF

J gene: TRBJ2-7
V gene: TRBV27
D gene: -
clone size: -
CDR3 DNA: TGTGCCAGCAGTCCCCAGGGGCGGGGGCCACCAAGCTCCTACGAGCAGTACTTC
CDR3 protein: CASSPQGRGPPSSYEQYF

J gene: TRBJ1-4
V gene: TRBV18
D gene: TRBD1
clone size: -
CDR3 DNA: TGTGCCAGCTCACCACTTTCAGGGGGCGCAGGAACTAATGAAAAACTGTTTTTT
CDR3 protein: CASSPLSGGAGTNEKLFF

J gene: TRBJ1-3
V gene: TRBV15
D gene: -
clone size: -
CDR3 DNA: TGTGCCACCAGCAACGAACCTCAGGGGTCTGGAAACACCATATATTTT
CDR3 protein: CATSNEPQGSGNTIYF

J gene: TRBJ2-1
V gene: TRBV7-7
D gene: TRBD1
clone size: -
CDR3 DNA: TGTGCCAGCAGCCAAGACAGGGATTCCTACAATGAGCAGTTCTTC
CDR3 protein: CASSQDRDSYNEQFF

J gene: TRBJ1-4
V gene: TRBV2
D gene: TRBD1
clone size: -
CDR3 DNA: TGTGCCAGCAGCGGCCGGGACAGGGGGAATGTAAGGGAAAAACTGTTTTTT
CDR3 protein: CASSGRDRGNVREKLFF

J gene: TRBJ2-7
V gene: TRBV6-5
D gene: TRBD2
clone size: -
CDR3 DNA: TGTGCCAGCAGTAATAGCGGGGGGGGCTACGAGCAGTACTTC
CDR3 protein: CASSNSGGGYEQYF

J gene: TRBJ1-2
V gene: TRBV27
D gene: -
clone size: few
CDR3 DNA: TGTGCCAGCAGTTTGAGGGGGAGCTATGGCTACACCTTC
CDR3 protein: CASSLRGSYGYTF

J gene: TRBJ2-3
V gene: TRBV7-2
D gene: -
clone size: -
CDR3 DNA: TGTGCCAGCAGTCTAGTCGACGGGGGCACAGATACGCAGTATTTT
CDR3 protein: CASSLVDGGTDTQYF

J gene: TRBJ1-1
V gene: TRBV18
D gene: TRBD1
clone size: -
CDR3 DNA: TGTGCCAGCAATGGACAGGGAAGCGCTGAAGCTTTCTTT
CDR3 protein: CASNGQGSAEAFF

J gene: TRBJ1-2
V gene: TRBV14
D gene: -
clone size: -
CDR3 DNA: TGTGCCAGCAGCCAAGGACGCACCGGGACACCTTATGGCTACACCTTC
CDR3 protein: CASSQGRTGTPYGYTF

J gene: TRBJ2-5
V gene: TRBV11-3
D gene: -
clone size: -
CDR3 DNA: TGTGCCAGCAGCTTAGGCGGACAGTCCCAAGAGACCCAGTACTTC
CDR3 protein: CASSLGGQSQETQYF

J gene: TRBJ2-1
V gene: TRBV4-2
D gene: TRBD2
clone size: -
CDR3 DNA: TGTGCCAGCAGCCAAGGGCTAGCGGGGGCCCCGGGGTACAATGAGCAGTTCTTC
CDR3 protein: CASSQGLAGAPGYNEQFF

J gene: TRBJ1-3
V gene: TRBV4-3
D gene: -
clone size: -
CDR3 DNA: TGCGCCAGCAGCCAAGAAGTTCTCGCAGGTACTGGAAACACCATATATTTT
CDR3 protein: CASSQEVLAGTGNTIYF

J gene: TRBJ2-1
V gene: TRBV3-1/TRBV3-2
D gene: TRBD2
clone size: -
CDR3 DNA: TGTGCCAGCAGCCACGGAACGGGAGGTAGTAATGAGCAGTTCTTC
CDR3 protein: CASSHGTGGSNEQFF

J gene: TRBJ1-1
V gene: TRBV7-9
D gene: TRBD1
clone size: -
CDR3 DNA: TGTGCCAGCAGCCTACAGGGGGCGAACACTGAAGCTTTCTTT
CDR3 protein: CASSLQGANTEAFF

J gene: TRBJ1-2
V gene: TRBV2
D gene: -
clone size: -
CDR3 DNA: TGTGCCAGCAGCTTCAATCAGGGGCGCGGCTACACCTTC
CDR3 protein: CASSFNQGRGYTF

J gene: TRBJ2-3
V gene: TRBV5-5
D gene: TRBD2
clone size: -
CDR3 DNA: TGTGCCAGCAGCTTGGCCTCGACTAGCGGGGCCTGGGCAGATACGCAGTATTTT
CDR3 protein: CASSLASTSGAWADTQYF

J gene: TRBJ1-4
V gene: TRBV7-8
D gene: -
clone size: once
CDR3 DNA: TGTGCCAGCAGCCGCAGGCGTTTGGGTGAAAAACTGTTTTTT
CDR3 protein: CASSRRRLGEKLFF

J gene: TRBJ1-1
V gene: TRBV10-1
D gene: -
clone size: -
CDR3 DNA: TGCGCCAGCAGTAGCACCGACACTGAAGCTTTCTTT
CDR3 protein: CASSSTDTEAFF

J gene: TRBJ1-2
V gene: TRBV29-1
D gene: -
clone size: -
CDR3 DNA: TGCAGCGTCGGACGACAGGACGAATTTAATGGCTACACCTTC
CDR3 protein: CSVGRQDEFNGYTF

J gene: TRBJ2-3
V gene: TRBV4-1
D gene: TRBD1
clone size: -
CDR3 DNA: TGCGCCAGCAGCCAAGACAGTTTGACAGGGGCAGATACGCAGTATTTT
CDR3 protein: CASSQDSLTGADTQYF

J gene: TRBJ2-1
V gene: TRBV11-2
D gene: TRBD2
clone size: -
CDR3 DNA: TGTGCCAGCTCCACCTTCGGGAGCGGGGGTTACAATGAGCAGTTCTTC
CDR3 protein: CASSTFGSGGYNEQFF

J gene: TRBJ1-4
V gene: TRBV25-1
D gene: -
clone size: -
CDR3 DNA: TGTGCCAGCATGGAGGGGCCAGGTGAAAAACTGTTTTTT
CDR3 protein: CASMEGPGEKLFF

J gene: TRBJ2-3
V gene: TRBV2
D gene: -
clone size: -
CDR3 DNA: TGTGCCAGCAAAGCACCCCTAAGCACAGATACGCAGTATTTT
CDR3 protein: CASKAPLSTDTQYF

J gene: TRBJ2-5
V gene: TRBV7-2
D gene: -
clone size: -
CDR3 DNA: TGTGCCAGCAGCCCTTTAGGCGGCCAAGAGACCCAGTACTTC
CDR3 protein: CASSPLGGQETQYF

J gene: TRBJ2-1
V gene: TRBV14
D gene: -
clone size: -
CDR3 DNA: TGTGCCAGCAGCCAAGCTACGCCCATTGCTAGCCCCCGAAGGAGTGAGCAGTTCTTC
CDR3 protein: CASSQATPIASPRRSEQFF

J gene: TRBJ1-1
V gene: TRBV12-3/TRBV12-4
D gene: -
clone size: -
CDR3 DNA: TGTGCCAGCAGCGGAAGGGGCCGCTCATGGGCTTTCTTT
CDR3 protein: CASSGRGRSWAFF

J gene: TRBJ2-5
V gene: TRBV5-6
D gene: TRBD2
clone size: -
CDR3 DNA: TGTGCCAGCAGCCTCGATGGGAGGGAAGAGACCCAGTACTTC
CDR3 protein: CASSLDGREETQYF

J gene: TRBJ2-5
V gene: TRBV6-5
D gene: TRBD1
clone size: -
CDR3 DNA: TGTGCCAGCAGTACTGACAGGGAAAAAGAGACCCAGTACTTC
CDR3 protein: CASSTDREKETQYF

J gene: TRBJ1-4
V gene: TRBV7-2
D gene: TRBD1
clone size: few
CDR3 DNA: TGTGCCAGCAGCTCAAGGACAGGGGATGAAAAACTGTTTTTT
CDR3 protein: CASSSRTGDEKLFF

J gene: TRBJ2-3
V gene: TRBV19
D gene: -
clone size: -
CDR3 DNA: TGTGCCAGTAGTATCGGTCCCACAGATACGCAGTATTTT
CDR3 protein: CASSIGPTDTQYF

J gene: TRBJ2-1
V gene: TRBV7-3
D gene: TRBD1
clone size: -
CDR3 DNA: TGTGCCAGCAGCTTAAATCCTGGACAGGGGCCCCTCAATGAGCAGTTCTTC
CDR3 protein: CASSLNPGQGPLNEQFF

J gene: TRBJ1-4
V gene: TRBV5-6
D gene: -
clone size: -
CDR3 DNA: TGTGCCAGCAGCTTGAGGACCTGGGGGCAGGAAAAACTGTTTTTT
CDR3 protein: CASSLRTWGQEKLFF